Below, 25 T cell receptor beta chains from the same sample are listed, as sequenced in a study of memory CD4+ T cells and cytomegalovirus serostatus. Clones were sequenced by immunoSEQ multiplex PCR, and TCRdb holds only the in-frame ones, with some missing. Of some 73,000 clones in the sample, about 78% are singletons; the top ten hold 2.5% to 3%. The sort gate was single viable CD3+CD4+CD8-CD45RO+ cells for memory CD4+ T cells. Sequencing was done on a sample of memory CD4+ T cells from blood. Receptors were obtained from an adult in good health and CMV-seropositive.

The chain uses TRBV6-5 and TRBJ1-4; unclear D gene. Trimming pared 0 bases from V and 0 bases from J, leaving 8 bases between. The CDR3 has 16 amino acids. Germline V gene data show CDR1 as MNHEY and CDR2 as SVGAGI. The CDR3 nucleotides read TGTGCCAGCAGTTACTCGAGGGCGACAACTAATGAAAAACTGTTTTTT. This translates into CASSYSRATTNEKLFF.

Details on this clone: Relative to the germline gene, one junction end is altered; a read error may explain this. The rearrangement uses TRBV10-2 and TRBJ2-3; D uncertain. This CDR3 has 12 amino acids. Germline assignment: CDR1 WSHSY and CDR2 SAAADI. CDR3 bases: TGCGCCAGCAGTGAGTCGCTGGCGAGCCCGCATTTT. This sequence encodes CASSESLASPHF.

The chain uses TRBV2 and TRBJ1-5; no definite D call. The CDR3 loop spans 14 amino acids. Trimming removed 2 bases from V and 6 bases from J, with 11 bases in between. Germline CDR1 and CDR2: SNHLY and FYNNEI. The CDR3 region has the DNA TGTGCCAGCAGTGAAAGGGTTGCGAGTCAGCCCCAGCATTTT. It codes for CASSERVASQPQHF.

This clone was seen a few times. Here the CDR3 DNA reads TGTGCCAGCTCACCGGTAGTTCGCGGGAGCCTCACAGATACGCAGTATTTT. Protein product: CASSPVVRGSLTDTQYF. The chain couples TRBV18 to TRBJ2-3; TRBD2 agrees at 7 bases. The CDR3 has 17 residues. The trim removed 3 bases at V and 2 bases at J, leaving 11 bases unmatched. In germline, CDR1 is KGHSH, CDR2 LQKENI.

This chain joins TRBV7-2 and TRBJ1-1, with D possibly TRBD1 on 5 matching bases. This CDR3 comprises 15 residues. CDR1 SGHTA and CDR2 FQGNSA come from the germline V gene. V was cut by 7 bases and J by 1 base, with 16 bases left in between. This CDR3 is CASTLDRGGNTEAFF. In nucleotides, the CDR3 is TGTGCCAGCACCTTGGATCGGGGGGGGAACACTGAAGCTTTCTTT.

The genes are TRBV5-1 and TRBJ1-3; TRBD1 is a possible D gene (5 bases). This CDR3 is built from 15 residues. V gave up 0 bases and J gave up 4 bases, with 11 bases separating them. CDR1 and CDR2 (germline): SGHRS, YFSETQ. The CDR3 sequence: CASSLGGDYGNTIYF. For the CDR3, the DNA is TGCGCCAGCAGCTTGGGGGGGGACTACGGAAACACCATATATTTT.

The chain uses TRBV6-5 and TRBJ2-1, with 12 nucleotides matching TRBD2. CDR3 size: 14 residues. Trimming took 8 bases from V and 8 from J; bases not matched to a gene: 7. CDR1 is MNHEY and CDR2 is SVGAGI in the germline V gene. CDR3 DNA sequence: TGTGCCAGCTGTAGGGCTAGCGGGAGGGATGAGCAGTTCTTC. Translated, it gives CASCRASGRDEQFF.

With regard to this clone: This same CDR3 is encoded by further DNA sequences in the sample. The V and J genes are TRBV19 and TRBJ1-1; D may be TRBD1 (5 bases). Germline V gene lookup returns CDR1 LNHDA and CDR2 SQIVND (reference sequence). Trimming removed 1 base at V and 4 bases at J, with 10 bases between. This CDR3 is 14 amino acids long. CDR3 sequence (DNA): TGTGCCAGTAGTATAGGGGGGGGTAGCACTGAAGCTTTCTTT. Translating it yields CASSIGGGSTEAFF. The entire variable domain, with the rest obtained from reference TRBV19 and TRBJ1-1, is as follows: DGGITQSPKYLFRKEGQNVTLSCEQNLNHDAMYWYRQDPGQGLRLIYYSQIVNDFQKGDIAEGYSVSREKKESFPLTVTSAQKNPTAFYLCASSIGGGSTEAFFGQGTRLTVV.

CDR3 nucleotides: TGTGCCAGCAGCCAGCCGGGACAGGGTGATGAGACCCAGTACTTC. It codes for CASSQPGQGDETQYF. The gene calls are TRBV4-2 and TRBJ2-5; 9 bases line up with TRBD1. Germline V lookup: CDR1 LGHNA, CDR2 YNFKEQ. This CDR3 has 15 residues. J lost 5 bases, V lost 3 bases, and 7 bases had no gene match.

This sequence joins TRBV7-2 and TRBJ1-1; a possible D gene is TRBD1 (6 bases). Germline-derived CDR1 and CDR2 are SGHTA and FQGNSA. The CDR3 has 14 residues. Trimming removed 4 bases at V and 4 bases at J, with 13 bases between. The CDR3 nucleotides read TGTGCCAGCAGCTCTCAGGGGCGCCGCACTGAAGCTTTCTTT. Amino acid sequence: CASSSQGRRTEAFF.

The chain joins TRBV30 to TRBJ1-1; 7 bases agree with TRBD1. With 6 bases clipped from V and 1 base from J, the junction kept 5 bases outside the gene matches. CDR1 is GTSNPN and CDR2 is SVGIG in the germline V gene (reference sequence). This CDR3 is built from 13 residues. The chain's CDR3 is CACPGQPNTEAFF. CDR3 DNA: TGTGCCTGCCCGGGACAGCCGAACACTGAAGCTTTCTTT.

The chain is built from TRBV7-7 and TRBJ2-6; D is unresolved. Germline loops: CDR1 SSHAT, CDR2 FNYEAQ (reference sequence). The CDR3 loop spans 15 amino acids. V was trimmed by 5 bases and J by 0 bases, leaving 8 bases between them. The CDR3 nucleotides are TGTGCCAGCAGCCCGAGGAACTCTGGGGCCAACGTCCTGACTTTC. Its protein is CASSPRNSGANVLTF.

The chain employs TRBV30 and TRBJ1-5; D is undetermined. In germline, CDR1 is GTSNPN, CDR2 SVGIG (reference sequence). The CDR3 has 14 residues. Trimming shortened V by 1 base and J by 5 bases, and 12 bases separated the two germline ends. This CDR3 reads CAWSGPPRDQPQHF. The CDR3 DNA is TGTGCCTGGAGTGGGCCCCCGAGGGATCAGCCCCAGCATTTT.

V and J are TRBV29-1 and TRBJ2-2; D might be TRBD1 or TRBD2, each matching 5 bases. There are 14 residues in the CDR3. Trimming left V 5 bases short and J 7 bases short, with 17 bases between. Germline V lookup: CDR1 SQVTM, CDR2 ANQGSEA. The CDR3 nucleotides are TGCAGCGTTAGTCGGGGACGGGGTAACGGGGAGCTGTTTTTT. Residues: CSVSRGRGNGELFF.

The V gene is TRBV7-2, the J gene TRBJ1-6, with 9 bases lining up with TRBD1. The germline V gene encodes CDR1 SGHTA and CDR2 FQGNSA. V lost 4 bases, J lost 14 bases, and 12 bases stayed unmatched. The CDR3 has 15 amino acids. CDR3 coding DNA: TGTGCCAGCAGCTCACCCGGGACAGGGATTTGGTCCCTCCACTTT. It translates to CASSSPGTGIWSLHF.

This clone was picked up a small number of times. The genes are TRBV6-4 and TRBJ2-2; TRBD2 might be the D (6 bases). The ends were cut back, 5 bases at V and 6 bases at J, with 10 bases in the middle. Germline values: CDR1 MRHNA, CDR2 SNTAGT. This CDR3 has 13 residues. DNA for the CDR3: TGTGCCAGCAGTAGGGACTGGGCCGGGGAGCTGTTTTTT. It is translated as CASSRDWAGELFF.

V gene TRBV6-5 combines with J gene TRBJ1-2; TRBD1 is a possible D gene (5 bases). V dropped 6 bases and J dropped 8 bases, with 19 bases sitting between them. The V gene's germline CDR1 is MNHEY and CDR2 SVGAGI. The CDR3 length is 14 residues. The CDR3 DNA follows: TGTGCCAGCAGACCTGACAGATTGATAGGGGGCTACACCTTC. This encodes CASRPDRLIGGYTF.

The chain combines TRBV2 with TRBJ2-1, with D maybe TRBD1 (6 bases). V lost 3 bases and J lost 2, with 11 bases in between. The CDR3 has 15 residues. Germline V gene sequence: CDR1 SNHLY, CDR2 FYNNEI. Written as DNA, the CDR3 is TGTGCCAGCAGTGAGACCAGGGGAACCTACAATGAGCAGTTCTTC. Translated, it gives CASSETRGTYNEQFF.

This sequence joins TRBV5-8 and TRBJ2-6; no firm D call. Germline V gene lookup returns CDR1 SGHTS and CDR2 YDEGEE. The length of the CDR3 is 16 residues. Deletions cut 1 base from V and 2 bases from J, with 10 bases between. The CDR3 bases are TGTGCCAGCAGCTTGTCAGGCAAAGCTGGGGCCAACGTCCTGACTTTC. This gives the protein CASSLSGKAGANVLTF.

The V and J genes are TRBV6-5 and TRBJ1-1; possible D gene TRBD1, 6 bases. Trimming left V 0 bases short and J 7 bases short, with 9 bases between. The CDR3 contains 13 residues. From germline, CDR1 is MNHEY and CDR2 SVGAGI. In DNA form, the CDR3 reads TGTGCCAGCAGTTACTCGGGGGCATTTGAAGCTTTCTTT. As protein: CASSYSGAFEAFF.

The gene calls are TRBV7-2 and TRBJ2-2; D unclear. Germline CDR1 is SGHTA and CDR2 is FQGNSA. The CDR3 totals 15 residues. Trimming took off 2 bases at V and 7 bases at J, with 14 bases between the two ends. CDR3 loop: CASSLQFGVNGELFF. The CDR3 DNA reads as TGTGCCAGCAGCTTACAGTTTGGCGTAAACGGGGAGCTGTTTTTT.

This clone was observed many times. This chain connects TRBV7-9 to TRBJ1-2; no firm D call. Trimming removed 3 bases from V and 6 bases from J, with 11 bases in between. Looked up from germline, CDR1 is SEHNR and CDR2 is FQNEAQ (reference sequence). The CDR3 spans 13 residues. The CDR3 DNA is TGTGCCAGCAGCTTGACCACTTTGGATGGCTACACCTTC. Translating it yields CASSLTTLDGYTF.

This rearrangement joins TRBV6-6 to TRBJ2-4, with TRBD1 matching 7 bases. The ends lost 7 bases at V and 0 bases at J; junction bases unmatched: 6. The V gene's germline CDR1 is MNHNY and CDR2 SVGAGI (reference sequence). The CDR3 has 15 amino acids. The CDR3 region is CASNHRGQAKNIQYF. The CDR3, as DNA: TGTGCCAGCAATCACAGGGGACAAGCCAAAAACATTCAGTACTTC.

A single count supports this clone. The chain uses TRBV29-1 and TRBJ1-4; D call uncertain. This CDR3 has 12 amino acids. Germline-derived CDR1 and CDR2 are SQVTM and ANQGSEA. V lost 4 bases to trimming and J lost 3 bases, with 6 bases between them. The CDR3 loop is CSVAKANEKLFF. CDR3 bases: TGCAGCGTTGCCAAGGCTAATGAAAAACTGTTTTTT. Based on the CDR3 plus reference TRBV29-1 and TRBJ1-4, the full variable domain is SAVISQKPSRDICQRGTSLTIQCQVDSQVTMMFWYRQQPGQSLTLIATANQGSEATYESGFVIDKFPISRPNLTFSTLTVSNMSPEDSSIYLCSVAKANEKLFFGSGTQLSVL.

The chain carries TRBV4-2 and TRBJ2-7; TRBD2 might be the D (5 bases). This CDR3 is built from 14 residues. V dropped 4 bases and J dropped 1 base, with 11 bases sitting between them. Germline CDR1 reads LGHNA; CDR2 reads YNFKEQ. The CDR3 loop reads CASSPRLLSYEQYF. The CDR3 DNA is TGTGCCAGCAGCCCCCGACTACTTTCCTACGAGCAGTACTTC.